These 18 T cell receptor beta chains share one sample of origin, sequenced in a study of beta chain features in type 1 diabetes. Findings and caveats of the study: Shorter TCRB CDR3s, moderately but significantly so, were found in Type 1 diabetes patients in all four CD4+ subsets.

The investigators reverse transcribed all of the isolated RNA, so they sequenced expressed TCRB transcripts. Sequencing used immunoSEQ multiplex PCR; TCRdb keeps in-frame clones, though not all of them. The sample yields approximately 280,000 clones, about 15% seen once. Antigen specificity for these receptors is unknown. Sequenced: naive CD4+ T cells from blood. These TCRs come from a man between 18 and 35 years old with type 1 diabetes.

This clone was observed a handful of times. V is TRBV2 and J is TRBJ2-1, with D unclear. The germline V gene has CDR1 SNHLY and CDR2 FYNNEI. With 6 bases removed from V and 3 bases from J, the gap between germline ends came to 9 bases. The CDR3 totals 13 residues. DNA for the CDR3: TGTGCCAGCAGGGATTACAGCTACAATGAGCAGTTCTTC. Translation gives CASRDYSYNEQFF.

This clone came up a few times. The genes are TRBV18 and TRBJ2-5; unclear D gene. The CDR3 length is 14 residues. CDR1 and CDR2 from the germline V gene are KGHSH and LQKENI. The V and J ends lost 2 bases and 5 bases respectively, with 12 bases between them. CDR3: CASSPGLSVETQYF. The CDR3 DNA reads TGTGCCAGCTCACCAGGGCTCTCCGTCGAGACCCAGTACTTC.

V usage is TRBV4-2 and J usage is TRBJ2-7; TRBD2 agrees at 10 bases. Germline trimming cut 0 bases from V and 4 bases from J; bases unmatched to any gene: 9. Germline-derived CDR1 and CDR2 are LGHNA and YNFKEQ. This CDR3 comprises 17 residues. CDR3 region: CASSQDSASGGRYEQYF. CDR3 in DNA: TGTGCCAGCAGCCAAGATTCAGCTAGCGGGGGAAGATACGAGCAGTACTTC.

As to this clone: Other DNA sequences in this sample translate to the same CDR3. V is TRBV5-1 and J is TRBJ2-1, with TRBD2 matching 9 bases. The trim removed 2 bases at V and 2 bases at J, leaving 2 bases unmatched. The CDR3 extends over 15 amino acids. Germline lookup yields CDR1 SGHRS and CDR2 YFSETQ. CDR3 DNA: TGCGCCAGCAGCTTAACTAGCGGGCCCTACAATGAGCAGTTCTTC. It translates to CASSLTSGPYNEQFF.

The CDR3 is CAWSLAGGPYEQYF. CDR3 DNA sequence: TGTGCCTGGAGTTTAGCGGGAGGACCCTACGAGCAGTACTTC. The chain joins TRBV30 to TRBJ2-7; 10 nucleotides agree with TRBD2. The V gene's germline CDR1 is GTSNPN and CDR2 SVGIG (reference sequence). The V and J ends lost 2 bases and 2 bases, in that order; junction bases with no gene match: 3. The CDR3 extends over 14 amino acids. The full variable domain, with the rest looked up from reference TRBV30 and TRBJ2-7, is SQTIHQWPATLVQPVGSPLSLECTVEGTSNPNLYWYRQAAGRGLQLLFYSVGIGQISSEVPQNLSASRPQDRQFILSSKKLLLSDSGFYLCAWSLAGGPYEQYFGPGTRLTVT.

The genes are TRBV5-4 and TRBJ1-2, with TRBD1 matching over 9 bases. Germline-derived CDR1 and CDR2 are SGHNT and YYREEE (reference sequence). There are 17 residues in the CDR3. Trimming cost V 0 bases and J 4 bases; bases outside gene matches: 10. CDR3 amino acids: CASSLAVTGGRGYGYTF. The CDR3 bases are TGTGCCAGCAGCTTGGCCGTCACAGGGGGCCGGGGCTATGGCTACACCTTC.

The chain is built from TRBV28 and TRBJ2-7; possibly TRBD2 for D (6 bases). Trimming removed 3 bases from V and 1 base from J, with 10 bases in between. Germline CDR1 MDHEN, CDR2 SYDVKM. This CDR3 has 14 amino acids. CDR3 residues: CASSLSGLSYEQYF. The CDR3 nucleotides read TGTGCCAGCAGTTTGAGCGGGCTGTCCTACGAGCAGTACTTC. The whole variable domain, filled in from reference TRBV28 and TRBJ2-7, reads DVKVTQSSRYLVKRTGEKVFLECVQDMDHENMFWYRQDPGLGLRLIYFSYDVKMKEKGDIPEGYSVSREKKERFSLILESASTNQTSMYLCASSLSGLSYEQYFGPGTRLTVT.

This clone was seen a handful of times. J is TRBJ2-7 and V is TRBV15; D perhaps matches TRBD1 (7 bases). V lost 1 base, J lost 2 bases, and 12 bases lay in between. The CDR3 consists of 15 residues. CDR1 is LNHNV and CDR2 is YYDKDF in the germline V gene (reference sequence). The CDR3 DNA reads TGTGCCACCAGCAGAGCGCGGGACAGTCCCTACGAGCAGTACTTC. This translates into CATSRARDSPYEQYF.

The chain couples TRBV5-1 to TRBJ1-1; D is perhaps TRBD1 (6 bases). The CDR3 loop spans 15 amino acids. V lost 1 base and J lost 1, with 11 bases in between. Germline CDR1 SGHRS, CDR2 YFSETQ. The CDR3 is CASSLTGRRNTEAFF. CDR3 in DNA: TGCGCCAGCAGCTTGACAGGGCGGAGGAACACTGAAGCTTTCTTT.

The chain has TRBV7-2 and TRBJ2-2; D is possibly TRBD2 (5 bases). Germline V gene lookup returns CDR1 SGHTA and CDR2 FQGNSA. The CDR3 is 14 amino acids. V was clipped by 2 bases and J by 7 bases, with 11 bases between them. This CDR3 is CASSLTPGVGELFF. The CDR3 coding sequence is TGTGCCAGCAGCTTAACCCCCGGGGTCGGGGAGCTGTTTTTT.

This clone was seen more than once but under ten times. The CDR3 DNA sequence: TGTGCCAGCAGCAGGGCCGGCCAGGGAACCCAGTACTTC. Its protein is CASSRAGQGTQYF. The chain links TRBV5-6 to TRBJ2-5, with a weak D call TRBD1 (5 bases). V was clipped by 4 bases and J by 8 bases, with 15 bases between them. This CDR3 spans 13 amino acids. Per germline, CDR1 SGHDT and CDR2 YYEEEE.

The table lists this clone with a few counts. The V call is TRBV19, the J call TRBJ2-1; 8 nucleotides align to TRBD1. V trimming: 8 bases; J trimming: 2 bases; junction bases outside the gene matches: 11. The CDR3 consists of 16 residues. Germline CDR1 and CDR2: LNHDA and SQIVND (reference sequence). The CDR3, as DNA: TGTGCCAGTGGCTACCCGGCAGGGGGCACCTACAATGAGCAGTTCTTC. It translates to CASGYPAGGTYNEQFF.

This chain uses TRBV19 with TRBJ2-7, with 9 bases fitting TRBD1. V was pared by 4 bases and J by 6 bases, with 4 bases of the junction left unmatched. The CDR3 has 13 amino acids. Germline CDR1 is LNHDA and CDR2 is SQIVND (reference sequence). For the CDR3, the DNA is TGTGCCAGTAGTAGGGACAGGGAACGCGAGCAGTACTTC. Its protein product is CASSRDREREQYF.

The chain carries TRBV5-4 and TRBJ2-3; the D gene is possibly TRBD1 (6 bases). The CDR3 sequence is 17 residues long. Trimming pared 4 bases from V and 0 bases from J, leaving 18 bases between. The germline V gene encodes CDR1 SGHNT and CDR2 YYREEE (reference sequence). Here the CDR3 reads CASSPGLGGASTDTQYF. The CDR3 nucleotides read TGTGCCAGCAGCCCCGGGTTAGGGGGAGCTAGCACAGATACGCAGTATTTT.

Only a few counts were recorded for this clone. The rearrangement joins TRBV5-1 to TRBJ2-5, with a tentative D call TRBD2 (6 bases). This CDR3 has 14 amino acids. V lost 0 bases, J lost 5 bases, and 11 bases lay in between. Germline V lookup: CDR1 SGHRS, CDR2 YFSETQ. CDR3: CASSLVSGRETQYF. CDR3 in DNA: TGCGCCAGCAGCTTGGTATCGGGGAGGGAGACCCAGTACTTC.

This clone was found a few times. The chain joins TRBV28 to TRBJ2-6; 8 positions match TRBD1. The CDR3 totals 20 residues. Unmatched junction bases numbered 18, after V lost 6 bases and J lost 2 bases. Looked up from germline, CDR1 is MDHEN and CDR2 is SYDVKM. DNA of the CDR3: TGTGCCAGCAGCCGATGGGGTGGTACAGGGGGAATAGCTGGGGCCAACGTCCTGACTTTC. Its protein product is CASSRWGGTGGIAGANVLTF.

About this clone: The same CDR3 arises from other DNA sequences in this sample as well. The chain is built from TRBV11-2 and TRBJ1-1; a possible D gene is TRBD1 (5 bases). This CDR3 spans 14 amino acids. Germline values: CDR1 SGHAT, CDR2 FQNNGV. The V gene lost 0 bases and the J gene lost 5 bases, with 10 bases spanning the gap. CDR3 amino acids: CASSLDLGGTEAFF. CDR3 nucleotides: TGTGCCAGCAGCTTAGATCTTGGGGGGACTGAAGCTTTCTTT.

This CDR3 reads CASSPETVTPPGEQYF. DNA for the CDR3: TGTGCCAGCAGTCCCGAGACAGTAACTCCGCCCGGCGAGCAGTACTTC. The chain has TRBV6-6 and TRBJ2-7; D might be TRBD1 (5 bases). Germline V gene sequence: CDR1 MNHNY, CDR2 SVGAGI (reference sequence). V gave up 5 bases and J gave up 6 bases, with 23 bases separating them. The CDR3 is 16 residues long.